This T cell receptor (beta chain) was retrieved from a study of CD8 T cells in ankylosing spondylitis. The CDR3 sequence is 14 residues long. Germline V gene lookup returns CDR1 MNHNS and CDR2 SASEGT. TCRdb re-analysed the 5' RACE reads in MiXCR, keeping a single row per CDR3 protein. The sample contains about 240,000 distinct CDR3 sequences, over 8.5% of which appear only once. This clonotype was counted once. A junction end diverges from the germline sequence, so it may reflect a read error. This receptor was identified in a male donor with ankylosing spondylitis or in good health (not recorded which). The chain recombines TRBV6-1 with TRBJ1-4; 10 bases are shared with TRBD1. Sequencing used blood, either unsorted or a sorted T cell fraction (not recorded which). CDR3 sequence: CPSRRTGGYEKLFF. In DNA form, the CDR3 reads TGTCCCAGCAGACGGACAGGGGGGTATGAAAAACTGTTTTTT.